The rows below give T cell receptor beta chains drawn from one sample of a study of blood T cell repertoires in COVID-19. This table comes from immunoSEQ multiplex PCR, and its TCRdb copy is limited to in-frame clones, with some not included. The data contain fewer than 250,000 clones, approximately 86% of them singletons. The sample was peripheral blood. These receptors were taken from a woman in her fifties or sixties with active or convalescent COVID-19. The CDR3 runs from the conserved cysteine through the conserved F or W. D genes are given only for firm matches. Clone size, where shown, is once, few, many, or a class for clones that have expanded.

v_gene	j_gene	abundance	d_gene	CDR3aa	CDR3nt
TRBV7-2	TRBJ2-3	NA	TRBD1	CASSFTGGLVPDTQYF	TGTGCCAGCAGTTTCACAGGGGGTTTGGTGCCAGATACGCAGTATTTT
TRBV29-1	TRBJ2-1	once	TRBD2	CSVYSGIAYNEQFF	TGCAGCGTTTACAGCGGGATCGCCTACAATGAGCAGTTCTTC
TRBV12-5	TRBJ2-5	NA	TRBD1	CASGLGTGVQETQYF	TGTGCTAGTGGTTTGGGGACAGGGGTACAAGAGACCCAGTACTTC
TRBV3-1/TRBV3-2	TRBJ1-1	NA	NA	CASTTLQTDRRAFF	TGTGCCAGCACCACTCTTCAGACAGACAGGAGAGCTTTCTTT
TRBV19	TRBJ1-5	few	TRBD1	CASSTLPGQNSNQPQHF	TGTGCCAGTAGTACACTTCCGGGACAGAATAGCAATCAGCCCCAGCATTTT
TRBV5-1	TRBJ2-3	NA	TRBD2	CASSPGTSSHHTQYF	TGCGCCAGCAGTCCCGGGACTAGCTCGCACCATACGCAGTATTTT
TRBV25-1	TRBJ2-1	few	NA	CASTEAGREDEQFF	TGTGCCAGCACCGAAGCGGGCAGGGAGGATGAGCAGTTCTTC
TRBV10-2	TRBJ1-1	NA	NA	CASSGGEGRTEAFF	TGCGCCAGCAGTGGGGGGGAGGGGCGGACTGAAGCTTTCTTT
TRBV10-3	TRBJ1-1	NA	NA	CAISEKRPREGNTEAFF	TGTGCCATCAGTGAAAAACGACCTCGAGAGGGAAACACTGAAGCTTTCTTT
TRBV19	TRBJ2-3	NA	NA	CASSRGRDTQYF	TGTGCCAGTAGTAGAGGGAGGGATACGCAGTATTTT
TRBV5-6	TRBJ2-1	once	NA	CASSLGGLAGSYNEQFF	TGTGCCAGCAGCTTGGGGGGGCTAGCTGGGTCCTACAATGAGCAGTTCTTC
TRBV28	TRBJ1-1	NA	TRBD1	CASRIQVKGAEAEAFF	TGTGCCAGCAGGATCCAGGTGAAGGGGGCGGAGGCTGAAGCTTTCTTT
TRBV11-2	TRBJ2-3	NA	NA	CASSLAGGTDTQYF	TGTGCCAGCAGCTTAGCAGGCGGCACAGATACGCAGTATTTT
TRBV20-1	TRBJ1-1	NA	NA	CSAGQDSGAFF	TGCAGTGCTGGTCAGGATTCTGGTGCTTTCTTT
TRBV7-2	TRBJ2-7	NA	TRBD2	CASSLEVAGALEQYF	TGTGCCAGCAGCTTAGAGGTAGCGGGAGCCCTCGAGCAGTACTTC
TRBV7-9	TRBJ1-2	few	NA	CASSLGAEPHGYTF	TGTGCCAGCAGCTTAGGGGCTGAACCCCACGGCTACACCTTC
TRBV7-6	TRBJ2-3	NA	TRBD2	CASSLVPSPSGSVTDTQYF	TGTGCCAGCAGCTTAGTACCCTCGCCTAGCGGGAGCGTGACAGATACGCAGTATTTT
TRBV10-3	TRBJ2-1	NA	NA	CAISASQGSEQFF	TGTGCCATCAGTGCCTCACAGGGTAGTGAGCAGTTCTTC
TRBV5-5	TRBJ2-5	once	TRBD1	CASSSGTGGEETQYF	TGTGCCAGCAGCTCGGGGACAGGGGGTGAAGAGACCCAGTACTTC
TRBV27	TRBJ1-6	NA	TRBD1	CASSAGQVAYNSPLHF	TGTGCCAGCAGTGCCGGACAGGTAGCCTATAATTCACCCCTCCACTTT
TRBV27	TRBJ1-1	NA	NA	CASSLGAATEAFF	TGTGCCAGCAGTTTGGGGGCAGCCACTGAAGCTTTCTTT
TRBV6-5	TRBJ1-4	NA	NA	CASTSNRENEKLFF	TGTGCCAGCACCTCCAACAGGGAGAATGAAAAACTGTTTTTT
TRBV19	TRBJ1-2	NA	NA	CASSVEQDPNYGYTF	TGTGCCAGTAGTGTGGAACAGGACCCCAACTATGGCTACACCTTC
TRBV7-9	TRBJ1-1	NA	NA	CASSPQTGNTEAFF	TGTGCCAGCAGTCCCCAGACAGGCAACACTGAAGCTTTCTTT
TRBV29-1	TRBJ2-7	NA	NA	CSGAEDYEQYF	TGCAGCGGCGCGGAGGACTACGAGCAGTACTTC
TRBV6-1	TRBJ1-5	NA	TRBD1	CASSEWDRSQYQPQHF	TGTGCCAGCAGTGAATGGGACAGGTCCCAATATCAGCCCCAGCATTTT
TRBV10-2	TRBJ1-2	NA	NA	CASTQDSHGYTF	TGCGCCAGCACCCAGGACAGTCATGGCTACACCTTC
TRBV5-3	TRBJ1-5	NA	NA	CARSRRWGEWGNQPQHF	TGTGCCAGAAGCCGGCGGTGGGGGGAGTGGGGCAATCAGCCCCAGCATTTT
TRBV7-6	TRBJ1-5	NA	NA	CASSFLSSSNQPQHF	TGTGCCAGCAGCTTTCTTAGCAGTTCCAATCAGCCCCAGCATTTT
TRBV9	TRBJ1-2	NA	NA	CASSVAGTNYGYTF	TGTGCCAGCAGCGTAGCAGGTACTAACTATGGCTACACCTTC
TRBV4-1	TRBJ2-3	NA	TRBD2	CASSQESASGWDTQYF	TGCGCCAGCAGCCAAGAATCGGCTAGCGGGTGGGATACGCAGTATTTT
TRBV28	TRBJ1-1	NA	NA	CASTRRGVRDGEGTFF	TGTGCCAGCACTAGACGGGGGGTCAGGGACGGGGAGGGGACTTTCTTT
TRBV11-2	TRBJ1-3	NA	NA	CASNYVSSSGNTIYF	TGTGCCAGCAATTACGTCTCCAGCTCTGGAAACACCATATATTTT
TRBV9	TRBJ2-1	NA	NA	CASSVAVSISSYNEQFF	TGTGCCAGCAGCGTAGCAGTTAGCATATCTTCCTACAATGAGCAGTTCTTC
TRBV11-3	TRBJ2-7	few	NA	CASSLDKLGSSYEQYF	TGTGCCAGCAGCTTAGATAAGCTAGGGAGCTCCTACGAGCAGTACTTC
TRBV3-1/TRBV3-2	TRBJ2-1	NA	TRBD2	CASSQPGLAGVISEQFF	TGTGCCAGCAGCCAACCGGGACTAGCGGGAGTTATAAGTGAGCAGTTCTTC
TRBV3-1/TRBV3-2	TRBJ2-3	NA	NA	CASSDGDWTDTQYF	TGTGCCAGCAGCGACGGAGATTGGACAGATACGCAGTATTTT
TRBV29-1	TRBJ2-7	NA	TRBD2	CSVASGRGRYYEQYF	TGCAGCGTGGCCTCCGGACGCGGGAGATATTACGAGCAGTACTTC
TRBV9	TRBJ1-1	NA	NA	CASSVGASGDTEAFF	TGTGCCAGCAGCGTAGGGGCATCGGGGGACACTGAAGCTTTCTTT